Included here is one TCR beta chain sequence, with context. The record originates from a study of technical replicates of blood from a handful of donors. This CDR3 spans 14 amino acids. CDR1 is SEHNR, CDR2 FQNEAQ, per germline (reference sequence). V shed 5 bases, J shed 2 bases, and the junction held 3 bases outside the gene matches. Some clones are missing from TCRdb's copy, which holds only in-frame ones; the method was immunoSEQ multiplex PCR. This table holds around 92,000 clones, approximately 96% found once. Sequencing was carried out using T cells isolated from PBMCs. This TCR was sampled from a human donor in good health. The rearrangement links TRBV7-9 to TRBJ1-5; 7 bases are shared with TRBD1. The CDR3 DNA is TGTGCCAGCAGCCGCGGGACAGGCAATCAGCCCCAGCATTTT. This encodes CASSRGTGNQPQHF. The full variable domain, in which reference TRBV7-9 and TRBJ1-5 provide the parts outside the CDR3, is DTGVSQNPRHKITKRGQNVTFRCDPISEHNRLYWYRQTLGQGPEFLTYFQNEAQLEKSRLLSDRFSAERPKGSFSTLEIQRTEQGDSAMYLCASSRGTGNQPQHFGDGTRLSIL.